This T cell receptor (beta chain) comes out of a study of blood T cell repertoires in COVID-19. Study-wide background: Researchers got acute and convalescent COVID-19 samples from the United States, Italy and Spain. The analysed material was cDNA or gDNA that came from T cells, B-cell-depleted T cells, or PBMCs.

In the original analysis: Amplification of reference gene primers was used by the study to estimate nucleated cell counts. Profiled with immunoSEQ multiplex PCR; TCRdb holds only in-frame clones, not every one. V, J and clone size are those of that table, while D and trimming were read from the DNA. The repertoire includes 250,000 to 350,000 clones, roughly 85% of them detected once, and 2.5% to 3% sits in the top ten. Germline V gene lookup returns CDR1 SGHDT and CDR2 YYEEEE. V was cut by 0 bases and J by 4 bases, with 11 bases left in between. The CDR3 has 15 residues. V usage is TRBV5-6 and J usage is TRBJ1-3; tentative D call: TRBD1 (6 bases). Sample: peripheral blood. The TCR comes from a woman in her thirties with active or convalescent COVID-19. CDR3 coding DNA: TGTGCCAGCAGCTTGGGCAGGGGCCTAGGAAACACCATATATTTT. Amino acids: CASSLGRGLGNTIYF. Combining the CDR3 with reference TRBV5-6 and TRBJ1-3 gives the whole variable domain DAGVTQSPTHLIKTRGQQVTLRCSPKSGHDTVSWYQQALGQGPQFIFQYYEEEERQRGNFPDRFSGHQFPNYSSELNVNALLLGDSALYLCASSLGRGLGNTIYFGEGSWLTVV.